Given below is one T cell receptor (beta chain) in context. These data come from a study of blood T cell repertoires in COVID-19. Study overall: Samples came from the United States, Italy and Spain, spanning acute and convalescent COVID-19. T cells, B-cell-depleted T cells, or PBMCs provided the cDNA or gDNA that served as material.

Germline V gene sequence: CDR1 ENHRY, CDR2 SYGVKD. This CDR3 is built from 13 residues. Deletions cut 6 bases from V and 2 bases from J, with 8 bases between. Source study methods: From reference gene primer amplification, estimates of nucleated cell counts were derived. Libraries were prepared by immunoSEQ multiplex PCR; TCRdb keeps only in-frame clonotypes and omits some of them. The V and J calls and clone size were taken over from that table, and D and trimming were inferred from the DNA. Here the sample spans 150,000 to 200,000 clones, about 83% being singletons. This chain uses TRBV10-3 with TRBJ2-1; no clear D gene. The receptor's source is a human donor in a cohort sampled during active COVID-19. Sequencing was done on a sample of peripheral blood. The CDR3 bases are TGTGCCATCAGCAGCACTACCTACAATGAGCAGTTCTTC. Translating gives CAISSTTYNEQFF.